This T cell receptor beta chain was sequenced in a study of immune cell composition in non-small cell lung cancer (dated by TCRdb to about 2017). For the study in its entirety: Histologic subtype was assigned using H&E plus p63, CK5, Napsin A and TTF-1 immunohistochemistry, mainly lung adenocarcinoma or squamous cell carcinoma. TCR-beta sequencing from Adaptive Biotechnologies was done on 34 to 40 paired sets of NSCLC tumour and non-adjacent lung specimens and on approximately 28 tumour-only specimens. Supplementary cohort #1 consisted of 10 lung adenocarcinoma cases with paired tumour/lung TCR-beta sequencing and with TIL populations generated to assess tumour reactivity. A few tumour specimens that had TCR-beta data belonged to rare histological subtypes and were left out of the subtype comparisons.

A two-step multiplex PCR was used to amplify TCR-beta CDR3 regions from genomic DNA, and Illumina-compatible adaptors were added in the second step. TCR-beta immunosequencing was carried out on an Illumina platform through the commercial immunoSEQ service. The authors' pipeline ran thus. Two measures summarised the repertoires: productive clonality, and Top 10 Clones, meaning the percentage of T-cell templates coming from the ten most frequent sequences. Productive clonality had a range of 0 to 1, where 1 means a monoclonal population. Tumour-associated clones, identified using log10 scatter plots, were defined as sequences that made up at least 0.1% of tumour T-cell templates and were not found in the matched non-adjacent lung. Analyses were done in GraphPad Prism7 and R, with Student's t-tests for two-group comparisons, ANOVA for stages, and linear regression for relationships. TCRdb retrieved this table from immuneACCESS and kept in-frame rearrangements only. Not all clones are present; in checked studies, unresolved V genes account for under half, and no reason is known for the remainder. That table gives V, J and clone size, and the DNA gave D and trimming. The sample profile shows about 1,700 clones; 75% to 85% of them were found once. The ten largest clones capture approximately 11% of the sample.

Genomic DNA was extracted with the QIAamp DNA kit from frozen aliquots of unsorted single-cell suspensions. Surgically resected non-small cell lung cancer tissue was used for the tumour samples. Tissues arrived within 2 hours of resection and were immediately processed into single-cell suspensions. Tissue was mechanically dissociated and enzymatically digested with DNase I, collagenase I and hyaluronidase for 25 to 30 minutes at 37 °C, then filtered and RBC-lysed. As to this clone: There is no known antigen for this receptor. Base qualities are not at hand, and no much larger clone is one base apart.

Study-wide findings and limitations: The reactivity cohort was only 9 to 11 cases, and tumour-reactive clones were not shown to share sequences with the dominant in vivo tumour-associated clones. Across 9 to 10 adenocarcinoma cases, TIL tumour reactivity correlated strongly with maximal tumour-associated clone frequency but not with overall clonality. Tumour-associated clones >0.5% occurred in nearly half of NSCLC cases: under 40% of adenocarcinomas versus 65% to 85% of squamous carcinomas. Significantly higher Top 10 clone scores and productive clonality were observed in lung squamous cell carcinoma than in lung adenocarcinoma tumours. No significant correlation was found between tumour TCR-beta clonality and smoking pack-years.

The sequenced material came from lung tumor tissue. The origin of this receptor is a human donor with non-small cell lung cancer.

The CDR3 reads as follows: CASRRDPNTGELFF. The DNA sequence is as follows: TGTGCCAGCCGGAGAGACCCGAACACCGGGGAGCTGTTTTTT. The receptor chain draws on TRBV6-5 and TRBJ2-2, with the D gene not confidently named. Trimming removed 8 bases from V and 0 bases from J, leaving 10 bases between the germline ends. The germline V gene supplies CDR1 MNHEY and CDR2 SVGAGI. Spanning cysteine to phenylalanine, the CDR3 consists of 14 amino acids. Of the read, only the CDR3 DNA is kept; its 42 bases are in frame from base 1.